This TCR beta chain was profiled in a study of human T cells and chemical hapten exposure. Study overall: All patients underwent weekly scalp dosing with diphenylcyclopropenone for the full roughly 23-week study. Study-level results: Sensitizing to DPC left TCRs with a frequency above 1 in 1000 unaltered. Patch test score was positively correlated with the counts of PT1 expanded TCRs.

Time point described: pre-sensitization, week 0. The treatment: therapeutic diphenylcyclopropenone sensitization with weekly scalp DPC. TCRdb fed the RACE reads into MiXCR, producing one record per CDR3 protein. The data show 350,000 to 400,000 distinct CDR3 sequences, with less than 6.5% seen just once and 2.5% to 3% held by the top ten. As for this clonotype: Its antigen is undetermined.

The CDR3 length is 14 residues. Trimming took 3 bases from V and 10 from J; bases not matched to a gene: 8. The germline gives CDR1 SGHTA, CDR2 FQGNSA. This chain links TRBV7-2 with TRBJ1-4, with 7 bases matching TRBD1. The sequencing here drew on whole blood, taken in connection with sensitization to the hapten diphenylcyclopropenone (DPC). This receptor was taken from a woman in her forties or fifties with alopecia areata. Some clones in this sample may be carry-over from other donors' samples. CDR3 sequence reads: CASSFQGGRGKLFF. CDR3 sequence (DNA): TGTGCCAGCAGCTTCCAGGGGGGGCGCGGAAAACTGTTTTTT.